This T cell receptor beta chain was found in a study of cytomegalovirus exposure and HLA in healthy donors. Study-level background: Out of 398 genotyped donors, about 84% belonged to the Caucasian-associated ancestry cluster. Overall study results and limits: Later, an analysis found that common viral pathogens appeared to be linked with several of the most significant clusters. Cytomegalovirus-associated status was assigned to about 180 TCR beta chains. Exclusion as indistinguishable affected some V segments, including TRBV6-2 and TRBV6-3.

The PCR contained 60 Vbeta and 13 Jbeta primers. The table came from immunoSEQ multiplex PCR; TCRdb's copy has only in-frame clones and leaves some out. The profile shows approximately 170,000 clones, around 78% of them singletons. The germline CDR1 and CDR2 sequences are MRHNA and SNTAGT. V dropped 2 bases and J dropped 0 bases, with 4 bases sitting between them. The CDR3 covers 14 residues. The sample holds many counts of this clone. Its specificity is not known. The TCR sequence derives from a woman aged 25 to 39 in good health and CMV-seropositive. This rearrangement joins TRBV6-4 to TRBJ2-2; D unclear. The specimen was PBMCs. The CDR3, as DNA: TGTGCCAGCAGTGACAGCACGAACACCGGGGAGCTGTTTTTT. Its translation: CASSDSTNTGELFF.